Reported below is one TCR beta chain. This clonotype has just a few counts. Its cognate antigen has yet to be identified. There are no base qualities to consult, and no much larger clone falls within one base. The library was produced with PCR. Sequencing took place on an Illumina HiSeq 2500. TCR library preparation used molecular barcoding, with unique molecular identifiers applied to normalize quantification of the TCRbeta repertoire. TCRdb applied fastp at Q25 and MiXCR to the public reads, then kept only in-frame beta chains. All rows with the same CDR3 protein become a single entry with the most common DNA and genes. For this sample the table gives over 100,000 distinct CDR3 sequences, of which under 7% were detected only once. 6% to 7% of the sample rests with the top ten. The entry originates in a study of T-cell reconstitution after alpha-beta-depleted transplantation in children (TCRdb year 2016). Concerning the study at large: Using TCR repertoire profiling, the study followed T-cell immune reconstitution in a quantitative way in children after TCRalphabeta/CD19-depleted allogeneic hematopoietic cell transplantation. General study outcomes and caveats: Apparently early alphabetaT-cell count recovery about two months after transplant reportedly relied on only several hundred rapidly expanded clones derived from non-depleted graft cells. In some patients, high TCRbeta diversity at day 60 was attributed to recipient T cells and intrathymic progenitors that had survived conditioning. Over subsequent months, a decline in hyperexpanded clone frequencies was noted, and after one year, T-cell counts and TCRbeta diversity were mostly ascribed to newly produced T cells.

This specimen's time point label, interpreted: day 60 (about 2 months) after transplantation. In light of the paper, this sample's treatment or condition label describes: allogeneic hematopoietic cell transplantation with graft depleted of TCRalphabeta T cells and CD19 B cells. The transplant recipients were children given TCRalphabeta/CD19-depleted allogeneic hematopoietic cell grafts. The CDR3 contains 13 residues, cysteine and phenylalanine counted. The read is trimmed to its CDR3 DNA, 39 bases read in frame from base 1. The junction carries 4 bases between V and J, which are trimmed by 0 bases and 3 bases respectively. Per the germline V gene, SGHRS is the CDR1 and YFSETQ is the CDR2.

The rearrangement combines TRBV5-1 with TRBJ1-5; no D gene can be assigned with confidence. The starting material was PBMCs, mostly from graft donor cells, obtained 60 days after TCRalphabeta/CD19-depleted stem cell transplant. The receptor's source is a female patient aged 2-9 years who had a stem cell transplant for Fanconi anemia, so the T cells may come from the graft donor. The bases are TGCGCCAGCAGCTTGGGACACAATCAGCCCCAGCATTTT. Protein translation: CASSLGHNQPQHF.